There are many counts of the clone carrying this TCR beta chain. This sample is part of a study of T cells in Graves' hyperthyroidism and ophthalmopathy. TCR beta CDR3 region amplification was performed from RNA transcripts. The HTBI primer set drove a first-round RT-PCR of the TCR CDR3. Each CDR3 protein is one row after TCRdb ran MiXCR on the multiplex PCR reads. This sample has more than 350,000 distinct CDR3 sequences; about 15% occur once, and the top ten carry about 33%. Exclusion of a patient resulted from uncontrolled infection, other autoimmune disease, pregnancy or lactation. The diagnostic basis comprised clinical symptoms, serum thyroxine and TRAb, thyroid ultrasound and orbital computed tomography. Trimming stripped 8 bases from V and 6 bases from J, with 10 bases between. The CDR3 sequence is 11 residues long. Germline assignment: CDR1 MNHEY and CDR2 SMNVEV (reference sequence).

This TCR came from a woman aged 25-40 years with Graves' hyperthyroidism. The sequencing input was blood. The genes are TRBV27 and TRBJ1-1, with no clear D. This CDR3 is CASPRQAEAFF. The CDR3 DNA reads as TGTGCCAGCCCCCGCCAGGCTGAAGCTTTCTTT.